Here is one T cell receptor (beta chain) with its context. The target antigen is unknown. Germline V lookup: CDR1 SGHTA, CDR2 FQGNSA. The CDR3 extends over 15 amino acids. These data are taken from a study of blood T cells in healthy people across ages. Across the whole study: The capture of about one barcoded beta molecule per two T cells was achieved by template switching.

General study results and limits: Per million T cells, TCR beta diversity dropped roughly linearly as age increased.

The second PCR ran about 6 to 11 cycles with a sample-barcoded 5' primer and J-beta primers. TCRdb re-called the 5' RACE reads with MiXCR, one entry per CDR3 protein. The sample holds hundreds of thousands of distinct CDR3 sequences, under 30% seen once. This sample also appeared in a second study, on T cells of mothers and their children. From that second work: With the M1S primer of the second PCR, sample barcodes and 2-4 random nucleotides were added. Related mother-child pairs shared slightly more overlap than unrelated pairs, but the difference was non-significant.

The sequencing sample was made of blood. The clonotype originates from a boy aged 5 to 17 in good health. V gene TRBV7-2 combines with J gene TRBJ2-1; 12 nucleotides align to TRBD1. The end of the DNA fits TRBJ2-7 better, so the J call may be wrong. The CDR3 reads CASSLVGTGGHEQYF. Here the CDR3 DNA reads TGTGCCAGCAGCTTAGTCGGGACAGGGGGCCACGAGCAGTACTTC.